This TCR beta chain originates from a study of blood T cell repertoires in COVID-19. Source study methods: For nucleated cells, counts were estimated from reference gene primer amplification. The repertoire was sequenced with immunoSEQ multiplex PCR; TCRdb's copy has only in-frame clones and lacks some. That table gives V, J and clone size, and the DNA gave D and trimming. This table holds approximately 140,000 clones, more than 75% found once. Concerning this clone itself: Other DNA sequences from this sample encode an identical CDR3 as well.

With 1 base removed from V and 0 bases from J, the gap between germline ends came to 7 bases. Germline assignment: CDR1 PRHDT and CDR2 FYEKMQ (reference sequence). The CDR3 is made up of 15 amino acids. The sequenced sample consisted of peripheral blood. The TCR was taken from a woman between 40 and 55 years old with acute or convalescent COVID-19. This sequence joins TRBV13 and TRBJ1-3; no definite D call. CDR3 amino acids: CASSLDSSSGNTIYF. The CDR3 DNA reads TGTGCCAGCAGCTTAGACAGCAGCTCTGGAAACACCATATATTTT.